Presented here are 5 T cell receptor beta chains from one specimen sequenced in a study of blood T cell repertoires in COVID-19. TCRdb's table, derived via immunoSEQ multiplex PCR, lists solely in-frame clones and lacks some. Counted here are around 280,000 clones, more than 75% occurring once; the ten biggest clones make up about 2.2%. Sequenced input: peripheral blood. The receptors originated from a woman in her twenties or thirties who had recovered from COVID-19.

The rearrangement uses TRBV7-3 and TRBJ2-5, with 7 bases that match TRBD2. Per germline, CDR1 SGHTA and CDR2 FQGTGA. Trimming cost V 2 bases and J 1 base; bases outside gene matches: 4. The CDR3 consists of 15 residues. CDR3 protein: CASSLGEGTQETQYF. The CDR3 region has the DNA TGTGCCAGCAGCTTAGGGGAGGGCACCCAAGAGACCCAGTACTTC.

This chain joins TRBV6-5 and TRBJ2-1; 7 nucleotides match TRBD2. CDR1 and CDR2 from the germline V gene are MNHEY and SVGAGI. This CDR3 contains 15 residues. J lost 3 bases, V lost 5 bases, and 7 bases had no gene match. CDR3 loop: CASSTAGTNYNEQFF. CDR3 nucleotide sequence: TGTGCCAGCAGTACCGCCGGGACTAACTACAATGAGCAGTTCTTC.

This sequence joins TRBV30 and TRBJ1-4; perhaps TRBD1 as D (5 bases). V lost 2 bases, J lost 4 bases, and 11 bases lay in between. This CDR3 is 14 amino acids long. CDR1 and CDR2 from the germline V gene are GTSNPN and SVGIG (reference sequence). The CDR3 DNA sequence: TGTGCCTGGAGTTCGACCGACAGTAATGAAAAACTGTTTTTT. Protein product: CAWSSTDSNEKLFF.

This rearrangement joins TRBV10-3 to TRBJ1-1; no clear D gene. This CDR3 has 13 residues. V was pared by 4 bases and J by 1 base, with 7 bases between. Germline assignment: CDR1 ENHRY and CDR2 SYGVKD. CDR3 nucleotide sequence: TGTGCCATCAGTGTGAGGGAGAACACTGAAGCTTTCTTT. It yields the protein CAISVRENTEAFF.

The rearrangement uses TRBV28 and TRBJ2-1, with 8 bases identical to TRBD2. This CDR3 spans 16 amino acids. CDR1 is MDHEN and CDR2 is SYDVKM in the germline V gene. The ends lost 3 bases at V and 0 bases at J; junction bases unmatched: 4. CDR3 sequence: CASSFSGTSSYNEQFF. The CDR3 DNA reads TGTGCCAGCAGTTTCTCCGGGACTAGCTCCTACAATGAGCAGTTCTTC.